This T cell receptor (beta chain) was documented in a study of blood T cell repertoires in COVID-19. Study details: Sites across the United States, Italy and Spain contributed samples from acute and convalescent COVID-19. T cells, B-cell-depleted T cells, or PBMCs supplied cDNA or gDNA.

In the original workflow: The authors estimated nucleated cell counts from reference gene primer amplification. Repertoires were generated with immunoSEQ multiplex PCR, while TCRdb's copy carries only in-frame clones and drops some. V and J calls and clone size are given by that table; D and trimming were obtained from the DNA. Of 150,000 to 200,000 clones in the sample, 88% are singletons; the top ten hold 2% to 2.5%. This CDR3 is 12 amino acids long. Trimming removed 5 bases at V and 8 bases at J, with 10 bases between. Looked up from germline, CDR1 is MNHEY and CDR2 is SVGAGI. The clonotype originates from a man aged 65 to 79 with active or convalescent COVID-19. Sequencing was carried out using peripheral blood. This sequence joins TRBV6-5 and TRBJ2-4; D is perhaps TRBD2 (6 bases). The CDR3 nucleotides read TGTGCCAGCAGTCCCTGGGAGGACATTCAGTACTTC. Protein: CASSPWEDIQYF.